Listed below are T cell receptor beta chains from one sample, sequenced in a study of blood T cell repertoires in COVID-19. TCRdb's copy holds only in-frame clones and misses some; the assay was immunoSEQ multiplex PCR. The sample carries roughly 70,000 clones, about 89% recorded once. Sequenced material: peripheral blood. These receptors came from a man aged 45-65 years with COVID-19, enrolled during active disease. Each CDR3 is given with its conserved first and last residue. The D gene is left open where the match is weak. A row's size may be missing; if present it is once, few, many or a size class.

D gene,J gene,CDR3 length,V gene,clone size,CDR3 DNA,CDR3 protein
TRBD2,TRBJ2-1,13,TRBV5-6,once,TGTGCCAGCAGCTTCGGGCGGGAGGGTGAGCAGTTCTTC,CASSFGREGEQFF
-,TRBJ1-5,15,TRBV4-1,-,TGCGCCAGCAGCCAAGAGGAGGGCGTCAATCAGCCCCAGCATTTT,CASSQEEGVNQPQHF
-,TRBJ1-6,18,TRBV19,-,TGTGCCAGTAGTATAGATCCTCGGGGGAGCTCCTATAATTCACCCCTCCACTTT,CASSIDPRGSSYNSPLHF
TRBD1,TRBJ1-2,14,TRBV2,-,TGTGCCAGCAGCGTCCGACAGGGAGCGGATGGCTACACCTTC,CASSVRQGADGYTF
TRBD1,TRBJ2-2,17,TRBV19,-,TGTGCCAGTAGACCCTATGACAGGGGGGAGGACACCGGGGAGCTGTTTTTT,CASRPYDRGEDTGELFF
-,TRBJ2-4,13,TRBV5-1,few,TGCGCCAGCAGGGCGGAAGAGAAAAACATTCAGTACTTC,CASRAEEKNIQYF
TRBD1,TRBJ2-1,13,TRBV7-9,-,TGTGCCAGCAGCTCAGGACAGGACAGTGAGCAGTTCTTC,CASSSGQDSEQFF
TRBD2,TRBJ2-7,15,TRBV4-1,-,TGCGCCAGCAGTCGACTAGCGGGAGGATCCTACGAGCAGTACTTC,CASSRLAGGSYEQYF
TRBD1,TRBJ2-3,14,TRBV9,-,TGTGCCAGCAGCGTAGGAGGGGGCGCAGATACGCAGTATTTT,CASSVGGGADTQYF
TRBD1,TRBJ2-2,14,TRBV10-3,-,TGTGCCATCAGAGGGACAGGGGACACCGGGGAGCTGTTTTTT,CAIRGTGDTGELFF
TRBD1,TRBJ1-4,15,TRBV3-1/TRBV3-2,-,TGTGCCAGCAGCCCGCAGGGGGGAGCTAATGAAAAACTGTTTTTT,CASSPQGGANEKLFF
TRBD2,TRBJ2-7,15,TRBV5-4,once,TGTGCCAGCAGCCTCCAGCGGGGAGGCTCCTACGAGCAGTACTTC,CASSLQRGGSYEQYF
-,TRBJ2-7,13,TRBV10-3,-,TGTGCCATCAGGCGGCAGGGCGAAGGCGAGCAGTACTTC,CAIRRQGEGEQYF
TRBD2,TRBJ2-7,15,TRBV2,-,TGTGCCAGCAGTGATACTAGCGGGAGGATTTACGAGCAGTACTTC,CASSDTSGRIYEQYF
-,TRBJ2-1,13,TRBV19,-,TGTGCCAGTAGTATTCTCGCGGGCAATGAGCAGTTCTTC,CASSILAGNEQFF
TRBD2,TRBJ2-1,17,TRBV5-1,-,TGCGCCAGCAGCCCGGGACTAGCGGGAGATGGGAACAATGAGCAGTTCTTC,CASSPGLAGDGNNEQFF
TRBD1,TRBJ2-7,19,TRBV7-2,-,TGTGCCAGCAGCTTAGTGGGATCGGCAGGGGGCTCCTACTCCTACGAGCAGTACTTC,CASSLVGSAGGSYSYEQYF
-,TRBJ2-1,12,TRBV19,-,TGTGCCAGTAGTCTACTAGGTGGTGAGCAGTTCTTC,CASSLLGGEQFF
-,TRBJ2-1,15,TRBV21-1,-,TGTGCCAGCAGCACCCCAGAGGAAGCGCCCCATGAGCAGTTCTTC,CASSTPEEAPHEQFF
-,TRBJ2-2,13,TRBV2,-,TGTGCCGGGAAACAGGGCGGCGCCGGGGAGCTGTTTTTT,CAGKQGGAGELFF
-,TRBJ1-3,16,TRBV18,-,TGTGCCAGCTCACCACCCGGCAGGACATCTGGAAACACCATATATTTT,CASSPPGRTSGNTIYF
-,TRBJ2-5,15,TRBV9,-,TGTGCCAGCAGCGTAGAGTGGGGGCGTCAAGAGACCCAGTACTTC,CASSVEWGRQETQYF
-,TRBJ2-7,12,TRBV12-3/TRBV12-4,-,TGTGCCAGCAGTTTCGACAGGTACGAGCAGTACTTC,CASSFDRYEQYF
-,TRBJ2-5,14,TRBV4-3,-,TGCGCCAGCAGCCAAGACCCAAACGGGGGGACCCAGTACTTC,CASSQDPNGGTQYF
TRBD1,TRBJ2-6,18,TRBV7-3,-,TGTGCCAGCAGCATAAGGGACAGGGGGTTAACTGGGGCCAACGTCCTGACTTTC,CASSIRDRGLTGANVLTF
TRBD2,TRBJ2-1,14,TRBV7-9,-,TGTGCCAGTAAACCGGGACTAGGTTATTTTGAGCAGTTCTTC,CASKPGLGYFEQFF
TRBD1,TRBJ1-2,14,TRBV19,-,TGTGCCAGTAGTAGAGGACAGGGGGCCTATGGCTACACCTTC,CASSRGQGAYGYTF
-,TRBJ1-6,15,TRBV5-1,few,TGCGCCAGCAGCCCGGGAGGCGGACCGAATTCACCCCTCCACTTT,CASSPGGGPNSPLHF
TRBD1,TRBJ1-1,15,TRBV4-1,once,TGCGCCAGCAGCCAAGTACAGGGGGTCGGCACTGAAGCTTTCTTT,CASSQVQGVGTEAFF
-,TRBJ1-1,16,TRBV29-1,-,TGCAGCGTTGAGCGGTATGGCAGGGCCTTGAACACTGAAGCTTTCTTT,CSVERYGRALNTEAFF
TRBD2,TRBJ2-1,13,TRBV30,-,TGTGCCTGGAGTTCTAGCGGGAGTGATGAGCAGTTCTTC,CAWSSSGSDEQFF
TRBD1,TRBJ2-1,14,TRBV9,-,TGTGCCAGCAGCACCCGGACAGGCGGGAATGAGCAGTTCTTC,CASSTRTGGNEQFF
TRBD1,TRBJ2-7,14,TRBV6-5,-,TGTGCCAGCAGCTGGGACAGTAGCTCCTACGAGCAGTACTTC,CASSWDSSSYEQYF
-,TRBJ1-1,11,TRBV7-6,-,TGTGCCAGCAGCCTAAACCCTGAAGCTTTCTTT,CASSLNPEAFF
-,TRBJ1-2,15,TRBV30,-,TGTGCCTGGAGTGGACAGCCTCTAGTATTGGGGGGCTACACCTTC,CAWSGQPLVLGGYTF
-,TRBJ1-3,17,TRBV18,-,TGTGCCAGCTCACCACCGAATTCCGGGAGCTCTGGAAACACCATATATTTT,CASSPPNSGSSGNTIYF
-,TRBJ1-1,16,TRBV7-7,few,TGTGCCAGCAGCCCCCTCCCCCCCGGGGGGAACACTGAAGCTTTCTTT,CASSPLPPGGNTEAFF
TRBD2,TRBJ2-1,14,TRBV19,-,TGTGCCAGTAGTATAGGGGGGGGAGGCGCTGAGCAGTTCTTC,CASSIGGGGAEQFF
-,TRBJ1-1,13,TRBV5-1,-,TGCGCCAGCAGCGGTCCGACAGGTACTGAAGCTTTCTTT,CASSGPTGTEAFF
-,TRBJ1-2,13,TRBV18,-,TGTGCCAGCTCACCTAAGGAGTTATATGGCTACACCTTC,CASSPKELYGYTF
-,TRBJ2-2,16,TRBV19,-,TGTGCCAGTAGTATAATCGGGACTTCGAACACCGGGGAGCTGTTTTTT,CASSIIGTSNTGELFF
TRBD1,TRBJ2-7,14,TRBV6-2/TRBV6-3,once,TGTGCCAGCAGTTACAGGGGGCGCCTCTACGAGCAGTACTTC,CASSYRGRLYEQYF
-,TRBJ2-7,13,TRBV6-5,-,TGTGCCAGCAGCGGGTCCCCGATGGACGAGCAGTACTTC,CASSGSPMDEQYF
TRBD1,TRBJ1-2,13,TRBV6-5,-,TGTGCCAGCAGTCAGGACAGGGTCGATGGCTACACCTTC,CASSQDRVDGYTF
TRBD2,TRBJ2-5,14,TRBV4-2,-,TGTGCCAGCAGCCAGGTAGCGGGAGGGGAGACCCAGTACTTC,CASSQVAGGETQYF
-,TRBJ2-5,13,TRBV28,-,TGTGCCAGCAGCGGGGGACAGCAAGAGACCCAGTACTTC,CASSGGQQETQYF
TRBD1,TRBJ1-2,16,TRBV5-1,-,TGCGCCAGCAGCCCCGAGGGACAGGGCACTTCCTATGGCTACACCTTC,CASSPEGQGTSYGYTF
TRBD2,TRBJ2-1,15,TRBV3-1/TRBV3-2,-,TGTGCCAGCAGCCCGTCTAGCGGGGTATACAATGAGCAGTTCTTC,CASSPSSGVYNEQFF
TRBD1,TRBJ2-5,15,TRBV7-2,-,TGTGCCAGCAGCCTCCGGGACAGCCTCCAAGAGACCCAGTACTTC,CASSLRDSLQETQYF
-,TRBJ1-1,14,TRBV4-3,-,TGCGCCAGCAGCGTTCTGCAGGGAAACACTGAAGCTTTCTTT,CASSVLQGNTEAFF
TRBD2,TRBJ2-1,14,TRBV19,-,TGTGCCAGTAGCGGACTAGCGGGAATCCATGAGCAGTTCTTC,CASSGLAGIHEQFF
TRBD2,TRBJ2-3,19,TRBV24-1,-,TGTGCCACGTCCTCCGGGACTAGCGGGAGATTGGGCAGCACAGATACGCAGTATTTT,CATSSGTSGRLGSTDTQYF
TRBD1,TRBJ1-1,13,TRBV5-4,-,TGTGCCAGCAGCCTCCAGGGGGTCCCTGAAGCTTTCTTT,CASSLQGVPEAFF
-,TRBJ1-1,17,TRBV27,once,TGTGCCAGCAATCCAAGACTGACGACCAGTATGAACACTGAAGCTTTCTTT,CASNPRLTTSMNTEAFF
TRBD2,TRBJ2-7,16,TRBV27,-,TGTGCCAGCAGTTCACTAGCGGGAGCCCCGAACGGACAGCAGTACTTC,CASSSLAGAPNGQQYF
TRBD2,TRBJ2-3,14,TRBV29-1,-,TGCAGCGTTGGGACTAGCGGGACCACAGATACGCAGTATTTT,CSVGTSGTTDTQYF
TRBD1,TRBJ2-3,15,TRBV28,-,TGTGCCAGCAGTCTAGAAGGACAGGGCACAGATACGCAGTATTTT,CASSLEGQGTDTQYF
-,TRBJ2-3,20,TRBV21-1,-,TGTGCCAGCAGCAAAGCCAGGGCTAGCGGGAGGGCCGGGACAGCAGATACGCAGTATTTT,CASSKARASGRAGTADTQYF
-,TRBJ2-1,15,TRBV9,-,TGTGCCAGCAGCGTAGGGGGGGACGTGAGCAATGAGCAGTTCTTC,CASSVGGDVSNEQFF
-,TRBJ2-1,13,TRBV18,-,TGTGCCAGCTCCTTTAAAAGGGAGCTTGAGCAGTTCTTC,CASSFKRELEQFF